This T cell receptor (beta chain) was sequenced in a study of monozygotic twins with inflammatory bowel disease. Study-wide results and limits: Relative to healthy twins, IBD patients had fewer clonotypes in common with others, a gap that was especially apparent with disease activity.

Skipping T cell sorting, the study isolated total RNA directly from whole blood. In the case of this clonotype: The antigen is not known.

The template switching step added UMIs that contained a 6-nucleotide sample barcode. For both chains, the TCRalpha and TCRbeta cDNA went through two nested PCRs of approximately 16 and 10 cycles. TCRdb derives one entry per CDR3 protein from the 5' RACE reads, leaving out DNA. The sample has around 380,000 distinct CDR3 sequences. The CDR3 consists of 14 residues. Sequenced: blood. This sequence joins TRBV12-3 or TRBV12-4 and TRBJ2-5; TCRdb's D call of TRBD2 is untestable without DNA. The receptor was derived from a human donor with ulcerative colitis or Crohn's disease, or a healthy co-twin of an affected twin (not recorded which). The CDR3 spells CASRELAGLETQYF.